This T cell receptor (beta chain) was retrieved from a study of T cells in Graves' hyperthyroidism and ophthalmopathy. Many counts were recorded for this clonotype. Antigen: not known. Per the germline V gene, CDR1 is SGHAT and CDR2 is FQNNGV. Trimming cost V 0 bases and J 6 bases, with 9 bases left between them. This CDR3 spans 13 amino acids. The study, taken as a whole, reports: Most thyroid clonotypes that were expanded above 0.001 also turned up in blood.

What was amplified from RNA transcripts were TCR beta CDR3 regions. The TCR CDR3 was amplified in a first-round RT-PCR using the HTBI primer set. TCRdb called the multiplex PCR reads again in MiXCR, with one record for every CDR3 protein. The sample holds 480,000 or so distinct CDR3 sequences; about an eighth are singletons and the top ten take under 20%. The V gene is TRBV11-2, the J gene TRBJ2-7, with unresolved D. The receptor's source is a woman aged 18 to 35 with Graves' hyperthyroidism. The sequenced sample was blood. Written as DNA, the CDR3 is TGTGCCAGCAGCTTAGATACCCTGGCCGAGCAGTACTTC. The encoded protein is CASSLDTLAEQYF.